This T cell receptor (beta chain) was observed in a study of graft-versus-host responses after intestinal transplantation (TCRdb year 2021). General notes on the study: The transplants that recipients got were multivisceral, liver-intestinal, or isolated intestinal. Anti-thymocyte globulin induction was given to all recipients, followed by maintenance tacrolimus and steroids for 3 to 4 years. Graft-versus-host and host-versus-graft alloreactive T cell clones were tracked in the graft, circulation and bone marrow after intestinal transplantation using bulk TCR-beta CDR3 sequencing. To identify alloreactive clones, pre-transplant mixed lymphocyte reaction products were sequenced and then compared with unstimulated pre-transplant donor and recipient T cells. The cohort enrolled 20 to 30 intestinal transplant recipients including one retransplant, and a few patients lacking pretransplant specimens were excluded. Donor T cell macrochimerism was defined as a peak of at least 4% donor T cells among recipient peripheral blood mononuclear cells. Samples from a few later patients were sequenced in-house on an Illumina MiSeq with MiXCR processing rather than by the commercial service.

The paper as a whole reports these results and caveats: GvH clones were found in recipient bone marrow, and some of the GvH clones appeared earlier in ileal mucosa or blood, which is consistent with an intestinal mucosal origin. High GvH to HvG T cell clonal ratios were observed in the allografts of patients with donor T cell macrochimerism. Peak levels of circulating GvH clones were associated with declines in HvG clones early after transplant. The relatively low number and heterogeneity of intestinal transplant patients limited the conclusions.

The time point label of this sample denotes: cells obtained before transplantation from donor or recipient. CD3+CD4+ and CD3+CD8+ populations were FACS-sorted from unstimulated pre-transplant donor and recipient cells taken from spleen or lymph nodes. The library was prepared using the immunoSEQ multiplex PCR assay. For most patients, genomic DNA was isolated with the Qiagen DNeasy Blood and Tissue Kit and shipped frozen to Adaptive Biotechnologies for TCR sequencing. High-throughput TCR-beta CDR3 sequencing of genomic DNA from most patients was performed by Adaptive Biotechnologies. Regarding the original processing steps: Adaptive's ImmunoSEQ software was the source of the TCR sequencing data for 15 to 20 patients, while three other patients were processed with MiXCR and VDJtools. To correct CD4 versus CD8 sorting errors, any sequence found in both subsets at a frequency ratio below 5:1 was removed. Because the origin of CDR3 nucleotide sequences shared between donor and recipient could not be assigned, those sequences were removed. To count as alloreactive, a clone needed at least 2-fold expansion over unstimulated cells and a minimum CFSE-low frequency of 0.002% (template counts) or 0.001% (read counts). Clones detected in sequenced pre-transplant spleen, lymph node, or MLR CFSE-low populations of the donor or recipient were defined as mappable. Cumulative frequency of alloreactive clones was calculated as a percentage of all sequences weighted by copy number. In its TCRdb copy, this immuneACCESS table keeps in-frame sequences only and misses some clones. Where compared with another copy, unresolved V genes explain less than half of these, and the others have no known cause. That table furnishes V, J and clone size, whereas the DNA furnished D and trimming. The table for this sample lists around 100,000 clones; 75% to 95% of them were counted only once. About 0.18% of the sample is taken by the ten largest.

On this clone: The antigen it binds to is not known. Base qualities are not recorded, but no much larger clone differs from it by a single base.

Taken from cysteine to phenylalanine, the CDR3 has 14 residues. The retained sequence is limited to the CDR3, 42 bases, with the frame set at the first base. Trimming accounts for 10 bases at V and 5 bases at J, while the number of junction bases matched to no gene is 12. In the germline V gene, CDR1 corresponds to MDHEN and CDR2 to SYDVKM. The clonotype comes from a human donor who was the organ donor for an intestinal transplant. This sample comprised unstimulated CD4+ T cells sorted from spleen or lymph node cells, obtained before transplant. Here the chain combines TRBV28 and TRBJ2-5; the central 8 bases match TRBD2. The nucleotide sequence reads TGTGCCACGACTAGCGACGAGGCAGGGGAGACCCAGTACTTC. Its translation reads: CATTSDEAGETQYF.